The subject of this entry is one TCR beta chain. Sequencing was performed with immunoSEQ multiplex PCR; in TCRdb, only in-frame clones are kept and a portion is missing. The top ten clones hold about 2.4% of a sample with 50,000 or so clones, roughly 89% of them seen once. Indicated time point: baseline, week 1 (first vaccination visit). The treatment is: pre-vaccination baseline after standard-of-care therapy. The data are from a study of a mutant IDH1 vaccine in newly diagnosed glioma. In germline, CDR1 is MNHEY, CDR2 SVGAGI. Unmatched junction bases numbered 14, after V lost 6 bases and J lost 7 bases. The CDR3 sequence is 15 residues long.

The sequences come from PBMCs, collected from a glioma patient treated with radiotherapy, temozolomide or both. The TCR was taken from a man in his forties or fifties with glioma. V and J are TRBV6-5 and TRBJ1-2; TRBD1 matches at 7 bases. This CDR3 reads CASRPPGGTAGGYTF. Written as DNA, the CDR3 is TGTGCCAGCAGACCCCCTGGGGGGACAGCGGGTGGCTACACCTTC.